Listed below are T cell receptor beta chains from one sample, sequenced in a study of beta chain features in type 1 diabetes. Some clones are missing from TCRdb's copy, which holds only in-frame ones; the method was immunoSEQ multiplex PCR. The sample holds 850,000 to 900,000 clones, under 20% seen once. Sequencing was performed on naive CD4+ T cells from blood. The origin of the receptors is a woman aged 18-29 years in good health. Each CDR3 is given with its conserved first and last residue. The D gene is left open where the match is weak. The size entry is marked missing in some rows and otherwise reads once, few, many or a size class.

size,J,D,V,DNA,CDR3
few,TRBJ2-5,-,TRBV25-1,TGTGCCAGCAGTTCGCCCCGGGGACGGCGGGAGACCCAGTACTTC,CASSSPRGRRETQYF
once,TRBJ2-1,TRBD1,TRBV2,TGTGCCAGCAGCGATCGGACAGGGAGAAATGAGCAGTTCTTC,CASSDRTGRNEQFF
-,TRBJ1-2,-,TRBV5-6,TGTGCCAGCAGCCCAGCTGGACAGATCTATGGCTACACCTTC,CASSPAGQIYGYTF
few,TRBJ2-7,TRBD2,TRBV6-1,TGTGCCAGCCGGATGACTAGCGGGTTTTCCTACGAGCAGTACTTC,CASRMTSGFSYEQYF
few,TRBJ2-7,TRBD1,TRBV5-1,TGCGCCAGCAGCTCCCGACCCGGACAGGGCGCGCTGGAGTTCCGCTACGAGCAGTACTTC,CASSSRPGQGALEFRYEQYF
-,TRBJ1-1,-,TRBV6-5,TGTGCCAGCAGTTACGGCAGGAACACTGAAGCTTTCTTT,CASSYGRNTEAFF
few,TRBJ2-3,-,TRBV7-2,TGTGCCAGCAGCCCAGGACAGAGCACAGATACGCAGTATTTT,CASSPGQSTDTQYF
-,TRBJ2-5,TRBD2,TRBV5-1,TGCGCCAGCAGTTTTACGAGGGAGGGAGAGACCCAGTACTTC,CASSFTREGETQYF
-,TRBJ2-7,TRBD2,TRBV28,TGTGCCAGCAGTTTTTCTAGCGGGTCGCTCTACGAGCAGTACTTC,CASSFSSGSLYEQYF
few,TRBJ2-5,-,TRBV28,TGTGCCAGCAGTGCAAATCCAGGGTGGGGGTACCAAGAGACCCAGTACTTC,CASSANPGWGYQETQYF
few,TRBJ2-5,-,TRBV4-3,TGCGCCAGCAGCCGTCAGGAGAGGGAGACCCAGTACTTC,CASSRQERETQYF
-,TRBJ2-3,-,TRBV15,TGTGCCACCAGCAGAGTACTAGTCCGAGATACGCAGTATTTT,CATSRVLVRDTQYF
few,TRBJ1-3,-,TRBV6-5,TGTGCCAGCAGTTCCCCCGGATCTGGAAACACCATATATTTT,CASSSPGSGNTIYF
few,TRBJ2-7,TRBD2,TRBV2,TGTGCCACCGGGACTAGCGGCTTTTCCTACGAGCAGTACTTC,CATGTSGFSYEQYF
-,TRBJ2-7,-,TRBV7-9,TGTGCCAGCAGCCGACTTTTAGGGCTCCGCGTAGACGAGCAGTACTTC,CASSRLLGLRVDEQYF
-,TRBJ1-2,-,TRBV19,TGTGCCAGTAGGTCTTGGAGCGTGGATGGCTACACCTTC,CASRSWSVDGYTF
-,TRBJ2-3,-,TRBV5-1,TGCGCCAGCCAAAATTTCGGCGGAGGCACAGATACGCAGTATTTT,CASQNFGGGTDTQYF
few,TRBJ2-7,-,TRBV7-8,TGTGCCAGCAGCTTAAGGGTCCTGGGAGCGGCCTACGAGCAGTACTTC,CASSLRVLGAAYEQYF
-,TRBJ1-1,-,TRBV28,TGTGCCAGCAGCCGAATAAGGGCTCGGAACACTGAAGCTTTCTTT,CASSRIRARNTEAFF
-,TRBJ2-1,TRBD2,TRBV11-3,TGTGCCAGCAGCGCAAGTCGTTGGCTAGCGGGGGACATAGCCTACAATGAGCAGTTCTTC,CASSASRWLAGDIAYNEQFF
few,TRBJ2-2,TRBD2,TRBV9,TGTGCCAGCACCCCCAGCGGGAGGGGTACCGGGGAGCTGTTTTTT,CASTPSGRGTGELFF
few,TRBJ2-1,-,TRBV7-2,TGTGCCAGCAGCTTAGGATCGAATGAGCAGTTCTTC,CASSLGSNEQFF
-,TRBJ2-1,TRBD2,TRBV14,TGTGCCAGCAGCCATCCTAGCGGGAGGATAATTGAGCAGTTCTTC,CASSHPSGRIIEQFF
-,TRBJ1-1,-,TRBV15,TGTGCCACCAGCAGCCGGGAAGGGCAGGGGACTGAAGCTTTCTTT,CATSSREGQGTEAFF
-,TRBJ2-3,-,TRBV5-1,TGCGCCAGCAGCTTGACATCGGACACAGATACGCAGTATTTT,CASSLTSDTDTQYF
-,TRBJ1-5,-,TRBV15,TGTGCCACCAGCAGATCGGAGAATCAGCCCCAGCATTTT,CATSRSENQPQHF
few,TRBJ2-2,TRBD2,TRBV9,TGTGCCAGCAGCGTAGATCTAGCGGGAGGGTTTGGCGGGGAGCTGTTTTTT,CASSVDLAGGFGGELFF
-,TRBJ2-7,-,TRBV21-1,TGTGCCAGCAGCAATATCCCCTGGCGGGATAACACCTACGAGCAGTACTTC,CASSNIPWRDNTYEQYF
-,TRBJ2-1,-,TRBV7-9,TGTGCCAGCAGCTCCGGCGGTAGCTCCTACAATGAGCAGTTCTTC,CASSSGGSSYNEQFF
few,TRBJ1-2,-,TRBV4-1,TGCGCCAGCAGCCAACCGGACCGAAAGGGCTACACCTTC,CASSQPDRKGYTF
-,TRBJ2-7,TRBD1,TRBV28,TGTGCCAGCAGTCCGTGGACAGGGGGAGGCTACGAGCAGTACTTC,CASSPWTGGGYEQYF
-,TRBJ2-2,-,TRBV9,TGTGCCAGCAGCGTAATCCGGTCTAAAAAAGGTAGCACCGGGGAGCTGTTTTTT,CASSVIRSKKGSTGELFF
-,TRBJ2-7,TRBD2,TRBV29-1,TGCAGCGTTTCTAGCGGAACCTACGAGCAGTACTTC,CSVSSGTYEQYF
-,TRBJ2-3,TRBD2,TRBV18,TGTGCCAGCTCACCAGGGGAGACTAGCGGCACAGATACGCAGTATTTT,CASSPGETSGTDTQYF